These 12 T cell receptor beta chains share one sample of origin, sequenced in a study of blood T cell repertoires in COVID-19. Sequenced by immunoSEQ multiplex PCR; TCRdb stores in-frame clones only, minus some. The table shows fewer than 250,000 clones, with roughly 80% occurring only once. The sample was peripheral blood. The receptors derive from a woman in her 70s with acute or convalescent COVID-19.

The rearrangement uses TRBV4-1 and TRBJ1-2; no definite D call. V was clipped by 1 base and J by 8 bases, with 14 bases between them. The CDR3 has 14 amino acids. Germline V gives CDR1 MGHRA, CDR2 YSYEKL. The CDR3 DNA is TGCGCCAGCAGCCAAGTAGGGAGACCGGGGGGCTACACCTTC. Translation gives CASSQVGRPGGYTF.

This chain joins TRBV4-2 and TRBJ1-2; 9 nucleotides align to TRBD1. CDR3 length: 15 amino acids. The junction had 7 bases not matched to a gene; V was cut back by 4 bases and J by 4 bases. Germline V gene data show CDR1 as LGHNA and CDR2 as YNFKEQ. The CDR3 loop reads CASSPWDRATYGYTF. CDR3 nucleotide sequence: TGTGCCAGCAGCCCCTGGGACAGGGCCACCTATGGCTACACCTTC.

This clone was observed once. The chain joins TRBV9 to TRBJ1-6, with 10 nucleotides matching TRBD1. The germline gives CDR1 SGDLS, CDR2 YYNGEE. This CDR3 has 15 amino acids. The V segment lost 0 bases and the J segment 8 bases; nucleotides outside the gene matches: 2. The CDR3 region is CASSVAGTGDSPLHF. In DNA form, the CDR3 reads TGTGCCAGCAGCGTAGCCGGGACAGGGGATTCACCCCTCCACTTT.

The chain carries TRBV4-3 and TRBJ2-5; 14 bases fit TRBD2. Germline V CDR1 and CDR2: LGHNA, YSLEER. J gave up 0 bases and V 4 bases, and 7 bases lay outside the gene matches. This CDR3 spans 18 amino acids. The CDR3: CASSPQGLAGANQETQYF. CDR3 DNA sequence: TGCGCCAGCAGCCCTCAGGGACTAGCGGGGGCGAACCAAGAGACCCAGTACTTC.

The chain uses TRBV7-9 and TRBJ1-2; D remains ambiguous. The CDR3 consists of 14 residues. Looked up from germline, CDR1 is SEHNR and CDR2 is FQNEAQ (reference sequence). Trimming pared 5 bases from V and 4 bases from J, leaving 14 bases between. The CDR3 region is CASSPNYEGYGYTF. The CDR3 DNA reads TGTGCCAGCAGCCCCAACTACGAGGGCTATGGCTACACCTTC.

The chain links TRBV6-5 to TRBJ1-1, with TRBD1 matching over 7 bases. The V gene's germline CDR1 is MNHEY and CDR2 SVGAGI. The CDR3 consists of 13 residues. The J segment lost 7 bases and the V segment lost 0 bases, leaving 2 bases of the junction unmatched. The CDR3: CASSYSDRLEAFF. The CDR3 DNA reads TGTGCCAGCAGTTACTCGGACAGGCTTGAAGCTTTCTTT.

This clone was counted a few times. The chain employs TRBV6-5 and TRBJ1-2; TRBD1 matches at 7 bases. V trimming: 6 bases; J trimming: 4 bases; junction bases outside the gene matches: 5. In germline, CDR1 is MNHEY, CDR2 SVGAGI. The CDR3 length is 13 residues. The CDR3 sequence: CASRMGQSYGYTF. In DNA form, the CDR3 reads TGTGCCAGCAGGATGGGACAGAGCTATGGCTACACCTTC.

This clone was counted only a few times. The chain combines TRBV19 with TRBJ1-1, with D possibly TRBD1 on 6 matching bases. Germline CDR1 reads LNHDA; CDR2 reads SQIVND (reference sequence). Between the trimmed V and J ends, which lost 5 bases and 5 bases, there was a span of 15 bases. The CDR3 sequence is 14 residues long. The CDR3 sequence: CASSESQGRTEAFF. Here the CDR3 DNA reads TGTGCCAGTAGTGAATCGCAGGGGAGAACTGAAGCTTTCTTT.

Here the CDR3 DNA reads TGTGCCAGCAGGGACACTAGCACAGATACGCAGTATTTT. This translates into CASRDTSTDTQYF. The rearrangement joins TRBV12-3 or TRBV12-4 to TRBJ2-3, with D perhaps matching TRBD1 (5 bases). The CDR3 is made up of 13 amino acids. V was pared by 6 bases and J by 0 bases, with 7 bases between.

The J gene is TRBJ2-1, the V gene TRBV5-6; 7 positions match TRBD2. The CDR3 loop spans 12 amino acids. Germline trimming cut 5 bases from V and 7 bases from J; bases unmatched to any gene: 3. Germline V lookup: CDR1 SGHDT, CDR2 YYEEEE. In DNA, the CDR3 is TGTGCCAGCAGTTCCGGGGGGAATGAGCAGTTCTTC. Amino acid sequence: CASSSGGNEQFF.

The CDR3 region is CASGRQGQETQYF. DNA for the CDR3: TGTGCCAGCGGAAGACAGGGGCAAGAGACCCAGTACTTC. The chain employs TRBV7-2 and TRBJ2-5, with 8 bases fitting TRBD1. With 8 bases clipped from V and 2 bases from J, the junction kept 4 bases outside the gene matches. CDR3 length: 13 residues. CDR1 is SGHTA and CDR2 is FQGNSA in the germline V gene. Full variable domain (missing parts from reference TRBV7-2 and TRBJ2-5): GAGVSQSPSNKVTEKGKDVELRCDPISGHTALYWYRQSLGQGLEFLIYFQGNSAPDKSGLPSDRFSAERTGGSVSTLTIQRTQQEDSAVYLCASGRQGQETQYFGPGTRLLVL.

The chain couples TRBV4-1 to TRBJ1-4; D may be TRBD1 (6 bases). Germline V CDR1 and CDR2: MGHRA, YSYEKL. The CDR3 is made up of 15 amino acids. V lost 5 bases to trimming and J lost 0 bases, with 10 bases between them. The CDR3 reads CASSAQGPTNEKLFF. Here the CDR3 DNA reads TGCGCCAGCAGCGCACAGGGCCCAACTAATGAAAAACTGTTTTTT.